Sequencing of this T cell receptor (beta chain) was carried out in a study of T cells in Graves' hyperthyroidism and ophthalmopathy. General study points: The model forecast ophthalmopathy, anticipating it by a median around 6.5 months before onset.

Subjects with ophthalmopathy showed a Clinical Activity Score no lower than 3, a NOSPECS grade no lower than 4, and a duration shorter than 3 months. Exclusions: uncontrolled infection, other autoimmune disease, pregnancy, lactation. PBMCs were sourced from approximately 10 ml fresh peripheral blood. CDR1 and CDR2 (germline): MNHEY, SMNVEV (reference sequence). The CDR3 length is 15 residues. V lost 2 bases and J lost 5; bases outside the gene matches: 6. Amplified TCR beta CDR3 regions came from RNA transcripts. During a first-round RT-PCR of the TCR CDR3, the HTBI primer set was used. Via MiXCR, TCRdb re-called the multiplex PCR reads, giving one row per CDR3 protein. The profile shows fewer than 450,000 distinct CDR3 sequences, about a fifth of them singletons. This clonotype was observed many times. No antigen is known for it.

Sequencing was performed on blood. This receptor was identified in a young man with Graves' ophthalmopathy. The chain is built from TRBV27 and TRBJ1-5; 7 bases line up with TRBD1. The CDR3 here is CASSLRQGADQPQHF. The CDR3, as DNA: TGTGCCAGCAGTTTAAGACAGGGAGCGGATCAGCCCCAGCATTTT.